This T cell receptor (beta chain) came from a study of blood T cell repertoires in COVID-19 (dated by TCRdb to 2018 to 2020). About the investigation overall: The collaborator samples originated in the United States, Italy and Spain and spanned the acute and convalescent phases of COVID-19. The material from the prospective study consisted of cDNA or gDNA derived from T cells, B-cell-depleted T cells, or PBMCs. Subjects who had been exposed to COVID-19, were actively infected with it, or had recovered from it provided the deeply sampled blood TCRbeta repertoires that made up the dataset. The repertoires were released in a freely available public database meant as a resource for research on the immune response to SARS-CoV-2. The samples were drawn from two sources: the first 160 participants of the ongoing ImmuneRACE study, and about 1,300 subjects contributed by 6 global collaborators. Sample metadata almost always included a de-identified subject ID, COVID-19 status, age in years and sex. HLA class I and class II types, where available, came from metadata supplied by the sample provider rather than from assay-based typing.

Details on this clone: Its cognate antigen has yet to be identified. There are no base qualities to consult, and no much larger clone falls within one base.

According to the germline V gene, CDR1 reads SGHRS and CDR2 reads YFSETQ. V lost 1 base and J lost 3 bases, and the count of bases not matched to a germline gene is 7. Inclusive of the bounding cysteine and phenylalanine, the CDR3 is 15 residues long. Only the CDR3 part of the read is kept: 45 bases, read in frame from the first base. The immunoSEQ Assay, a bias-controlled multiplex PCR, was used to amplify TCRbeta CDR3 regions from genomic DNA. Regarding the original processing steps: The number of nucleated cells in each sample was estimated from the amplification of reference gene primers within the assay. Sequence reads were collapsed and filtered to measure the absolute abundance of every unique TCRbeta CDR3 rearrangement. For each sample, productive Simpson clonality was calculated as the square root of Simpson's diversity index across productive rearrangements. The source is immuneACCESS, and TCRdb retained only in-frame sequences with V and J called. Part of the clones is not carried over; for the studies checked, unresolved V genes explain less than half of this, and the remainder is unexplained. That table gives V, J and clone size, and the DNA gave D and trimming. The sample yields over 20,000 clones; around 90% were counted once. Around 5.5% of the sample is taken by the ten largest.

The paper as a whole reports these results and caveats: Clinical and demographic metadata were provided uncurated, with the amount varying by source and participant.

The collaborating institutions used their own protocols to collect whole blood in K2EDTA tubes. Collaborator samples were shipped for TCRbeta analysis as frozen whole blood, isolated PBMCs, or DNA extracted from either sample type. What was sequenced was peripheral blood. The clonotype comes from a human donor in a cohort sampled during active COVID-19. The rearranged chain carries TRBV5-1 and TRBJ2-7; the central 7 bases match TRBD1. Read as DNA, the sequence is TGCGCCAGCAGCTTGAGGACAGGCGATGTCTACGAGCAGTACTTC. Its product reads: CASSLRTGDVYEQYF. The full variable domain, completed from the reference TRBV5-1 and TRBJ2-7 proteins outside the CDR3, reads KAGVTQTPRYLIKTRGQQVTLSCSPISGHRSVSWYQQTPGQGLQFLFEYFSETQRNKGNFPGRFSGRQFSNSRSEMNVSTLELGDSALYLCASSLRTGDVYEQYFGPGTRLTVT.